The 9 T cell receptor beta chains presented below share a single source sample, sequenced in a study of spatial heterogeneity in lung cancer. These TCRs' antigens remain unknown. As for time point: sample taken at primary tumor resection. Study results and limitations: Mutation tallies in tumors tracked expanded intratumoral alpha and beta TCR counts.

Using its own MiXCR run on the 5' RACE reads, TCRdb lists one record per CDR3 protein. The sample lists about 22,000 distinct CDR3 sequences, approximately 3% occurring once. Sequences were derived from lung tumor tissue, sampled at surgery. All receptors derive from a male donor with early-stage non-small cell lung cancer.

This clonotype was seen many times. The gene calls are TRBV20-1 and TRBJ2-7, with TRBD1 matching 9 bases. The CDR3 totals 14 residues. With 4 bases clipped from V and 1 base from J, the junction kept 5 bases outside the gene matches. Per germline, CDR1 DFQATT and CDR2 SNEGSKA (reference sequence). The CDR3: CSAIRTGASYEQYF. In nucleotides, the CDR3 is TGCAGTGCTATCCGGACAGGGGCGTCCTACGAGCAGTACTTC.

This clonotype was recorded at least ten times. The chain joins TRBV12-3 or TRBV12-4 to TRBJ2-1, with TRBD1 matching over 8 bases. The trim removed 5 bases at V and 0 bases at J, leaving 6 bases unmatched. The CDR3 is 16 amino acids. This CDR3 reads CASSPPTGGSYNEQFF. The CDR3 DNA reads TGTGCCAGCAGTCCGCCTACAGGGGGCTCCTACAATGAGCAGTTCTTC.

At least ten counts were recorded for this clonotype. The chain links TRBV11-3 to TRBJ2-3; no reliable D call. The CDR3 length is 12 residues. Trimming shortened V by 5 bases and J by 5 bases, and 8 bases separated the two germline ends. In germline, CDR1 is SGHNT, CDR2 YENEEA. CDR3 loop: CASSPRGDTQYF. CDR3 DNA sequence: TGTGCCAGCAGCCCACGAGGAGATACGCAGTATTTT.

In this sample, this clonotype turned up many times. The V gene is TRBV15, the J gene TRBJ1-5; maybe TRBD1 (5 bases). V was pared by 1 base and J by 9 bases, with 13 bases between. CDR1 LNHNV and CDR2 YYDKDF come from the germline V gene (reference sequence). This CDR3 is 14 amino acids long. For the CDR3, the DNA is TGTGCCACCAGCAGAGGGGCAGACGACAGGCCCCAGCATTTT. It yields the protein CATSRGADDRPQHF.

At least ten counts were recorded for this clonotype. The chain employs TRBV7-2 and TRBJ2-7, with a possible D match to TRBD1 (6 bases). V lost 4 bases and J lost 3, with 16 bases in between. The CDR3 consists of 15 residues. Germline loops: CDR1 SGHTA, CDR2 FQGNSA. DNA of the CDR3: TGTGCCAGCAGCTCCGGACCGGGACACCTCTACGAGCAGTACTTC. Amino acids: CASSSGPGHLYEQYF.

The sample holds many counts of this clonotype. This CDR3 is CASTLSTSGNTIYF. The CDR3 bases are TGTGCCAGCACCCTTTCGACCTCTGGAAACACCATATATTTT. The chain uses TRBV12-3 or TRBV12-4 and TRBJ1-3; no clear D gene. The CDR3 totals 14 residues. Trimming left V 7 bases short and J 0 bases short, with 10 bases between.

This clonotype is deemed medium-sized. The gene calls are TRBV29-1 and TRBJ1-2; 8 bases align to TRBD1. The CDR3 has 12 amino acids. Germline CDR1 is SQVTM and CDR2 is ANQGSEA. J gave up 4 bases and V 6 bases, and 4 bases lay outside the gene matches. The CDR3 bases are TGCAGCGTGGGACAGGCCGGCTATGGCTACACCTTC. Translation gives CSVGQAGYGYTF.

This clonotype appeared many times. The rearrangement links TRBV6-5 to TRBJ1-2; the match to TRBD1 covers 11 bases. Germline values: CDR1 MNHEY, CDR2 SVGAGI. V gave up 6 bases and J gave up 4 bases; unmatched junction bases: 7. This CDR3 has 15 residues. The CDR3, as DNA: TGTGCCAGCAGAAACCCCGGACAGGGGGCCTATGGCTACACCTTC. Its translation is CASRNPGQGAYGYTF.

This clonotype was found many times. The chain is built from TRBV11-2 and TRBJ2-1, with 7 nucleotides matching TRBD1. This CDR3 has 14 amino acids. J gave up 0 bases and V 10 bases, and 6 bases lay outside the gene matches. Germline V gene sequence: CDR1 SGHAT, CDR2 FQNNGV. This CDR3 is CATVGQSSYNEQFF. The CDR3 region has the DNA TGTGCCACCGTGGGACAGAGCTCCTACAATGAGCAGTTCTTC. The variable domain in full, with the rest retrieved from reference TRBV11-2 and TRBJ2-1, is EAGVAQSPRYKIIEKRQSVAFWCNPISGHATLYWYQQILGQGPKLLIQFQNNGVVDDSQLPKDRFSAERLKGVDSTLKIQPAKLEDSAVYLCATVGQSSYNEQFFGPGTRLTVL.